This TCR beta chain is drawn from a study of regulatory T cells in long-lasting Graves disease. Findings and limits, study-wide: The study found persistent patients shared more public clonotypes (approximately 2,700) than new patients (about 1,000).

As for time point: newly diagnosed GD, antithyroid drugs for less than 3 months. The TCR library was made from RNA extracted from PBMCs. The source of the patients was an endocrinology department in Xi'an, China. Into tubes containing EDTA, approximately 9 milliliters of peripheral blood were drawn. To note about this clonotype: Its specificity is not known.

The V gene end was trimmed by 1 base and the J gene end by 8 bases; junction bases not matched to a gene: 4. The CDR3 is made up of 15 amino acids. Arm-PCR of CDR3 regions and iRepertoire HTBI primers were used to build TCR beta libraries. TCRdb ran MiXCR on the multiplex PCR reads and lists one entry per CDR3 protein. Of 440,000 or so distinct CDR3 sequences in the sample, 15% were seen once. Separately, the same data were catalogued under a study of T cells in Graves' hyperthyroidism and ophthalmopathy.

The clonotype was recovered from a woman in her thirties with Graves disease. This sample comprised peripheral blood mononuclear cells (PBMCs), obtained at new diagnosis, from a patient treated with antithyroid drugs. The chain is built from TRBV12-3 or TRBV12-4 and TRBJ1-6; 8 nucleotides agree with TRBD1. CDR3 sequence reads: CASSLGRGRDSPLHF. The CDR3 bases are TGTGCCAGCAGTTTAGGCAGGGGGCGGGATTCACCCCTCCACTTT.